The T cell receptor beta chain described here comes from a study of T cells in Graves' hyperthyroidism and ophthalmopathy. Study details: Peripheral blood was secured at the point of initial diagnosis, before any treatment.

RNA transcripts gave rise to amplified TCR beta CDR3 regions. The primer set for the first-round RT-PCR of the TCR CDR3 was HTBI. TCRdb ran MiXCR on the multiplex PCR reads and lists one entry per CDR3 protein. There are over 500,000 distinct CDR3 sequences in the sample; less than 15% occur only once, and approximately 15% lies in the top ten. The CDR3 covers 13 residues. Germline CDR1 reads DFQATT; CDR2 reads SNEGSKA (reference sequence). V was pared by 7 bases and J by 5 bases, with 17 bases between. 10 ml of fresh peripheral blood supplied the PBMCs. About this clonotype: No antigen is known for it.

General observations from the study: Most thyroid clonotypes expanded above 0.001 were also detected in blood. In the analysis, a 13 V-J model separated ophthalmopathy from stable hyperthyroidism.

The chain couples TRBV20-1 to TRBJ1-2; D uncertain. The sequenced sample was blood. This TCR came from a middle-aged woman with Graves' hyperthyroidism. The CDR3 coding sequence is TGCAGTGTTCAAAAGGATCGGGAATATGGCTACACCTTC. This sequence encodes CSVQKDREYGYTF.